The 26 T cell receptor beta chains in this list originate from one sample, sequenced in a study of beta chain features in type 1 diabetes. Study-level results: Type 1 diabetes patients had TCRB CDR3s that were shorter (moderately but significantly so) in all four CD4+ subsets.

Their recognized antigens are unknown. The whole isolated RNA underwent reverse transcription, so sequencing captured expressed TCRB transcripts. Only in-frame clones appear in the TCRdb table, and some are missing; sequencing was by immunoSEQ multiplex PCR. The sample holds about 280,000 clones; about 15% are singletons and the top ten take approximately 0.015%. The sample taken for sequencing was naive CD4+ T cells from blood. The origin of the receptors is a man aged 18 to 29 with type 1 diabetes.

The rearrangement joins TRBV5-4 to TRBJ2-2, with TRBD1 identical over 9 bases. V shed 1 base, J shed 3 bases, and the junction held 1 base outside the gene matches. This CDR3 is 15 amino acids long. The germline V gene has CDR1 SGHNT and CDR2 YYREEE (reference sequence). CDR3 protein: CASSLTGGYTGELFF. CDR3 DNA sequence: TGTGCCAGCAGCTTGACAGGGGGCTACACCGGGGAGCTGTTTTTT. The full variable domain, its missing parts supplied by reference TRBV5-4 and TRBJ2-2, is ETGVTQSPTHLIKTRGQQVTLRCSSQSGHNTVSWYQQALGQGPQFIFQYYREEENGRGNFPPRFSGLQFPNYSSELNVNALELDDSALYLCASSLTGGYTGELFFGEGSRLTVL.

This clone was seen only a few times. The V call is TRBV20-1, the J call TRBJ1-5; D might be TRBD1 (6 bases). CDR3 length equals 11 residues. V was pared by 6 bases and J by 13 bases, with 16 bases between. Per germline, CDR1 DFQATT and CDR2 SNEGSKA (reference sequence). The CDR3 coding sequence is TGCAGTGCCCCGGGACACGCTTCACAGCATTTT. As protein: CSAPGHASQHF.

Ten or more counts support this clone. The rearrangement joins TRBV29-1 to TRBJ2-1; tentative D call: TRBD1 (6 bases). Germline V gene sequence: CDR1 SQVTM, CDR2 ANQGSEA. The ends were cut back, 3 bases at V and 15 bases at J, with 21 bases in the middle. The length of the CDR3 is 13 residues. CDR3 amino acids: CSVEGAGRTALFF. CDR3 DNA sequence: TGCAGCGTTGAGGGGGCGGGCCGTACGGCCCTGTTCTTC.

The chain combines TRBV15 with TRBJ2-2, with 7 bases matching TRBD1. The CDR3 consists of 14 residues. The germline V gene encodes CDR1 LNHNV and CDR2 YYDKDF (reference sequence). V trimming: 8 bases; J trimming: 3 bases; junction bases outside the gene matches: 6. CDR3 amino acids: CATRWDRDTGELFF. Here the CDR3 DNA reads TGTGCCACCCGATGGGACAGAGACACCGGGGAGCTGTTTTTT.

A few counts support this clone. V is TRBV19 and J is TRBJ2-6; 8 nucleotides agree with TRBD1. CDR1 is LNHDA and CDR2 is SQIVND in the germline V gene (reference sequence). The CDR3 runs 15 residues. Trimming took 9 bases from V and 2 from J; bases not matched to a gene: 6. CDR3: CASRPGGAGANVLTF. The CDR3, as DNA: TGTGCCAGCCGTCCAGGGGGCGCTGGGGCCAACGTCCTGACTTTC.

Here the CDR3 DNA reads TGTGCCTGCCTATTAGGACAGGGCCTCCGGGATCAGCCCCAGCATTTT. Protein product: CACLLGQGLRDQPQHF. The chain links TRBV30 to TRBJ1-5; TRBD1 matches at 8 bases. V shed 6 bases, J shed 5 bases, and the junction held 15 bases outside the gene matches. The CDR3 consists of 16 residues. Germline values: CDR1 GTSNPN, CDR2 SVGIG (reference sequence).

This clone showed up just a few times. V usage is TRBV7-6 and J usage is TRBJ2-1; D call uncertain. This CDR3 spans 14 amino acids. The germline V gene encodes CDR1 SGHVS and CDR2 FNYEAQ. Between the trimmed V and J ends, which lost 5 bases and 2 bases, there was a span of 10 bases. CDR3 in amino acids: CASSHILAYNEQFF. In nucleotides, the CDR3 is TGTGCCAGCAGCCACATTCTGGCCTACAATGAGCAGTTCTTC.

There are a few counts of this clone. The chain couples TRBV7-8 to TRBJ2-5, with D perhaps TRBD1 (6 bases). This CDR3 contains 15 residues. CDR1 is SGHVS, CDR2 FQNEAQ, per germline. Trimming cost V 3 bases and J 5 bases, with 16 bases left between them. CDR3 nucleotide sequence: TGTGCCAGCAGCTTTCTACCCGGACAGTACGAGACCCAGTACTTC. Translated, it gives CASSFLPGQYETQYF.

The chain joins TRBV5-4 to TRBJ2-3; 9 positions agree with TRBD1. This CDR3 contains 18 residues. Trimming removed 4 bases from V and 5 bases from J; junction bases left unmatched: 17. Germline V lookup: CDR1 SGHNT, CDR2 YYREEE (reference sequence). CDR3 bases: TGTGCCAGCAGCCCTCATCTCCTCGGGACAGGGTATGGAGATACGCAGTATTTT. Amino acid sequence: CASSPHLLGTGYGDTQYF.

This chain uses TRBV5-1 with TRBJ1-2; 11 bases fit TRBD1. The CDR3 sequence is 14 residues long. Germline CDR1 SGHRS, CDR2 YFSETQ. V dropped 4 bases and J dropped 5; count of bases not matched to a gene: 4. The CDR3 DNA reads TGCGCCAGCAGCCTGGGACAGGGGGGTTATGGCTACACCTTC. Protein product: CASSLGQGGYGYTF.

This clone came up a few times. The chain employs TRBV19 and TRBJ2-7; 7 bases are shared with TRBD1. The junction had 9 bases not matched to a gene; V was cut back by 5 bases and J by 5 bases. Germline lookup yields CDR1 LNHDA and CDR2 SQIVND (reference sequence). CDR3 length: 14 residues. The CDR3 DNA reads as TGTGCCAGTAGTCCACTTCGGACAGGCCACGAGCAGTACTTC. Protein product: CASSPLRTGHEQYF.

This clone turned up a few times. The chain recombines TRBV7-2 with TRBJ2-7, with D tentatively TRBD1 (6 bases). Germline V CDR1 and CDR2: SGHTA, FQGNSA. Trimming removed 1 base from V and 3 bases from J, with 10 bases in between. The CDR3 is 14 amino acids. CDR3 in amino acids: CASSLVTGDYEQYF. The CDR3 nucleotides are TGTGCCAGCAGCTTAGTGACAGGCGACTACGAGCAGTACTTC.

The rearrangement joins TRBV6-5 to TRBJ2-7, with 8 bases lining up with TRBD1. Per germline, CDR1 MNHEY and CDR2 SVGAGI. The CDR3 totals 15 residues. The ends lost 2 bases at V and 2 bases at J; junction bases unmatched: 5. In DNA form, the CDR3 reads TGTGCCAGCAGTTACGCGACAGGGGCTGCCTACGAGCAGTACTTC. It specifies CASSYATGAAYEQYF.

There are a few counts of this clone. The genes are TRBV19 and TRBJ1-5, with a weak D call TRBD1 (5 bases). CDR1 and CDR2 (germline): LNHDA, SQIVND (reference sequence). CDR3 size: 17 residues. The V end lost 7 bases, the J end lost 6 bases, and 25 bases lay between the germline ends. The CDR3 protein is CASKPQEGQGKTQPQHF. Here the CDR3 DNA reads TGTGCCAGTAAACCCCAGGAGGGGCAGGGAAAAACTCAGCCCCAGCATTTT.

The chain is built from TRBV18 and TRBJ2-1; no reliable D call. CDR1 is KGHSH, CDR2 LQKENI, per germline. The CDR3 length is 14 residues. V dropped 6 bases and J dropped 3 bases, with 12 bases sitting between them. In DNA, the CDR3 is TGTGCCAGCTCCCGAGACTCGAGCTACAATGAGCAGTTCTTC. Translated: CASSRDSSYNEQFF.

The V and J genes are TRBV7-9 and TRBJ2-5, with 13 bases identical to TRBD2. The CDR3 has 17 amino acids. In germline, CDR1 is SEHNR, CDR2 FQNEAQ (reference sequence). V lost 5 bases, J lost 5 bases, and 11 bases stayed unmatched. The CDR3 spells CASSARTSGGPEETQYF. DNA for the CDR3: TGTGCCAGCAGCGCGCGGACTAGCGGGGGCCCCGAGGAGACCCAGTACTTC.

This clone was detected only a few times. V is TRBV7-9 and J is TRBJ1-1; D gene ambiguous. V lost 3 bases and J 1 base, leaving 6 bases between the germline ends. CDR3 length: 13 residues. Per germline, CDR1 SEHNR and CDR2 FQNEAQ (reference sequence). The CDR3, as DNA: TGTGCCAGCAGCTTCGAGGAGAACACTGAAGCTTTCTTT. It codes for CASSFEENTEAFF.

The chain has TRBV7-9 and TRBJ2-2, with TRBD1 identical over 8 bases. The CDR3 has 15 amino acids. The junction had 5 bases not matched to a gene; V was cut back by 1 base and J by 7 bases. Germline-derived CDR1 and CDR2 are SEHNR and FQNEAQ (reference sequence). The CDR3 sequence: CASSLGSGGHGELFF. In DNA form, the CDR3 reads TGTGCCAGCAGCTTAGGATCAGGGGGCCACGGGGAGCTGTTTTTT.

This chain links TRBV7-2 with TRBJ2-2, with D unresolved. V lost 2 bases and J lost 1, with 2 bases in between. Germline V gives CDR1 SGHTA, CDR2 FQGNSA. The CDR3 is 13 residues long. Here the CDR3 reads CASSLLNTGELFF. Written as DNA, the CDR3 is TGTGCCAGCAGCTTACTGAACACCGGGGAGCTGTTTTTT.

The CDR3 DNA sequence: TGTGCCAGCAGTCCGTCGGCGGGGGCCAATCAGCCCCAGCATTTT. Its translation is CASSPSAGANQPQHF. The chain links TRBV27 to TRBJ1-5; D is possibly TRBD1 (6 bases). From germline, CDR1 is MNHEY and CDR2 SMNVEV (reference sequence). Trimming took off 5 bases at V and 3 bases at J, with 14 bases between the two ends. The CDR3 length is 15 residues.

This chain connects TRBV15 to TRBJ2-7; 9 bases agree with TRBD1. From germline, CDR1 is LNHNV and CDR2 YYDKDF (reference sequence). This CDR3 contains 15 residues. Losses at the gene ends were 1 base for V and 0 bases for J; bases not matched to a gene: 1. The CDR3 sequence: CATSRGTGVSYEQYF. CDR3 DNA: TGTGCCACCAGCAGAGGGACAGGGGTCTCCTACGAGCAGTACTTC.

The chain has TRBV6-1 and TRBJ1-5; D is undetermined. Looked up from germline, CDR1 is MNHNS and CDR2 is SASEGT. The CDR3 totals 15 residues. With 2 bases removed from V and 3 bases from J, the gap between germline ends came to 11 bases. The CDR3, as DNA: TGTGCCAGCAGTGAATTTGTAGAACTCAATCAGCCCCAGCATTTT. Its translation is CASSEFVELNQPQHF.

The chain has TRBV30 and TRBJ2-1; TRBD2 matches at 8 bases. CDR3 length equals 14 residues. J gave up 3 bases and V 7 bases, and 8 bases lay outside the gene matches. Germline V gene data show CDR1 as GTSNPN and CDR2 as SVGIG (reference sequence). The CDR3 sequence is CAFQTSANYNEQFF. As DNA, the CDR3 is TGTGCCTTCCAGACTAGCGCCAACTACAATGAGCAGTTCTTC. The full variable domain, rest sourced from reference TRBV30 and TRBJ2-1, is SQTIHQWPATLVQPVGSPLSLECTVEGTSNPNLYWYRQAAGRGLQLLFYSVGIGQISSEVPQNLSASRPQDRQFILSSKKLLLSDSGFYLCAFQTSANYNEQFFGPGTRLTVL.

This clone has more than one count but fewer than ten. The genes are TRBV18 and TRBJ1-2; D not certain. V was clipped by 3 bases and J by 4 bases, with 12 bases between them. Looked up from germline, CDR1 is KGHSH and CDR2 is LQKENI. There are 14 residues in the CDR3. In nucleotides, the CDR3 is TGTGCCAGCTCACCCTCCGCGGGGTCCTATGGCTACACCTTC. It is translated as CASSPSAGSYGYTF.

This clone has a handful of counts. V is TRBV10-1 and J is TRBJ2-5, with 12 bases aligning to TRBD1. Per the germline V gene, CDR1 is WNHNN and CDR2 is SYGVQD (reference sequence). The ends lost 6 bases at V and 1 base at J; junction bases unmatched: 9. The CDR3 has 17 amino acids. CDR3 coding DNA: TGCGCCAGCAGCGTTGGGACAGGGGGCTCGGGCCAAGAGACCCAGTACTTC. Encoded protein: CASSVGTGGSGQETQYF.

This clone was seen a handful of times. The chain recombines TRBV18 with TRBJ2-1, with 8 bases identical to TRBD1. The trim removed 4 bases at V and 4 bases at J, leaving 15 bases unmatched. Germline V gene lookup returns CDR1 KGHSH and CDR2 LQKENI. This CDR3 is built from 18 residues. For the CDR3, the DNA is TGTGCCAGCTCACGCACCTACCTGGGACAGGAGTTGTACAATGAGCAGTTCTTC. It specifies CASSRTYLGQELYNEQFF.